This TCR beta chain was sequenced in a study of preoperative IRX-2 immunotherapy in early breast cancer. Treatment of the sample: preoperative locoregional IRX-2 cytokine immunotherapy. Patients received preoperative, locoregional IRX-2 cytokine immunotherapy in a phase Ib study. The CDR3 has 14 residues. CDR1 is MDHEN, CDR2 SYDVKM, per germline. With 6 bases removed from V and 7 bases from J, the gap between germline ends came to 19 bases. Generated by immunoSEQ multiplex PCR, the TCRdb table keeps only in-frame clones and is missing some. This table holds 90,000 to 100,000 clones, about nine tenths found once.

Sequences were derived from tumor tissue, sampled after IRX-2 immunotherapy. V gene TRBV28 combines with J gene TRBJ2-7, with D perhaps matching TRBD1 (5 bases). This sequence originates from a human donor with breast cancer. The CDR3 here is CASSPGSLGREQYF. The CDR3 DNA sequence: TGTGCCAGCAGCCCCGGGTCCCTGGGGCGGGAGCAGTACTTC. The full variable domain, with the rest looked up from reference TRBV28 and TRBJ2-7, is DVKVTQSSRYLVKRTGEKVFLECVQDMDHENMFWYRQDPGLGLRLIYFSYDVKMKEKGDIPEGYSVSREKKERFSLILESASTNQTSMYLCASSPGSLGREQYFGPGTRLTVT.